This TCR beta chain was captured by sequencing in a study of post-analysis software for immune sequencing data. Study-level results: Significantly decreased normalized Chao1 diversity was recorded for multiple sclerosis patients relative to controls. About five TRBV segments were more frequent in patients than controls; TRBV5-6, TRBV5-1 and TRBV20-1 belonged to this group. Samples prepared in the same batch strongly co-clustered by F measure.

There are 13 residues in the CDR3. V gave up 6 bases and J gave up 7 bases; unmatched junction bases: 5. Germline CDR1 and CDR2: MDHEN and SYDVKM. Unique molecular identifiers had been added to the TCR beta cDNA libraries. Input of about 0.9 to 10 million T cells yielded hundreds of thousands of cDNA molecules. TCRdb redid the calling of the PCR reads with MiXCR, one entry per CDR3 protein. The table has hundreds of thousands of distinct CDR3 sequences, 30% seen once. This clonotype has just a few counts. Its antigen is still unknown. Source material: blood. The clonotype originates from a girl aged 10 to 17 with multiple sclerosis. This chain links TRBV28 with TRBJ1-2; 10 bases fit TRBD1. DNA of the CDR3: TGTGCCAGCAGGAGACAGGGGGCTTTTGGCTACACCTTC. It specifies CASRRQGAFGYTF.